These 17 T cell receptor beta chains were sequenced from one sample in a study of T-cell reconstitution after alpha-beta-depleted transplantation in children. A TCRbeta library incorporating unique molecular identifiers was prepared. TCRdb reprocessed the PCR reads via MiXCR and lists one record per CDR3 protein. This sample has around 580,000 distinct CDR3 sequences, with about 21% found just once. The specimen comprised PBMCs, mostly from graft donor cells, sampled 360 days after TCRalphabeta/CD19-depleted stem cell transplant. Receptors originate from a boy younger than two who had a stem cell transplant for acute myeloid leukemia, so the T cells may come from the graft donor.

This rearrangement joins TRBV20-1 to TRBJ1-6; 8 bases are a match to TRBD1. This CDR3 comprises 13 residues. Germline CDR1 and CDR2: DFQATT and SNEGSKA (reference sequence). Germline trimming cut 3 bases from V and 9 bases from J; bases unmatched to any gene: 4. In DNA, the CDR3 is TGCAGTGCTAGGACAGGGGAAGTTTCACCCCTCCACTTT. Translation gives CSARTGEVSPLHF.

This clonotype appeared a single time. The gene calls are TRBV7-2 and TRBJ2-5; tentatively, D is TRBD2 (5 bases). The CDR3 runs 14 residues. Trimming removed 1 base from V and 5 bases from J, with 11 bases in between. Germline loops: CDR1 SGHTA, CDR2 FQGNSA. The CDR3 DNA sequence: TGTGCCAGCAGCTTAGACGGACTTTTGGAGACCCAGTACTTC. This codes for CASSLDGLLETQYF.

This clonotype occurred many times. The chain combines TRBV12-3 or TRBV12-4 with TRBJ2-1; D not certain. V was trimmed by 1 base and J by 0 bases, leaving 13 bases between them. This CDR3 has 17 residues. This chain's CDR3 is CASSLGRPFFSYNEQFF. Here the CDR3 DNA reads TGTGCCAGCAGTTTAGGCAGACCATTCTTCTCCTACAATGAGCAGTTCTTC.

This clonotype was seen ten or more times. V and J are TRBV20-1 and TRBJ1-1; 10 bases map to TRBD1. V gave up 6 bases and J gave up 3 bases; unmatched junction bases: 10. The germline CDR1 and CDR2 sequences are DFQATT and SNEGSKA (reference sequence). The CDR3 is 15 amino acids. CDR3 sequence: CSAQTGGLGYTEAFF. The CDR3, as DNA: TGCAGTGCCCAGACAGGGGGCTTGGGCTACACTGAAGCTTTCTTT.

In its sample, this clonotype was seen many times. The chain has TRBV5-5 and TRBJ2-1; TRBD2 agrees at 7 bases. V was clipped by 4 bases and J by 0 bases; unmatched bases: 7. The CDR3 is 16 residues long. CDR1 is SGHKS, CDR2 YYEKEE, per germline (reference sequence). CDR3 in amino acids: CASSRLGEGSYNEQFF. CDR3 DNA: TGTGCCAGCAGCCGTTTAGGGGAGGGCTCCTACAATGAGCAGTTCTTC.

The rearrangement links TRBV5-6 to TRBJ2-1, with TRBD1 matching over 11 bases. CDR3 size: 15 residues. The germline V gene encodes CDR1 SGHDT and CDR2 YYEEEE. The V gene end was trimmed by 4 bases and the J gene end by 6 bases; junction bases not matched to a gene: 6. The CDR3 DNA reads TGTGCCAGCAGCGACAGGGACAGGGGGTTCAATGAGCAGTTCTTC. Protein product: CASSDRDRGFNEQFF.

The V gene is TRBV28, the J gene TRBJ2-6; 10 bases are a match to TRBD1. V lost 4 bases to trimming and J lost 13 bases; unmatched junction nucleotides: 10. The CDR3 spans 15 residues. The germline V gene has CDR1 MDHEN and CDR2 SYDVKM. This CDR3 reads CASSSSWTGGWVLTF. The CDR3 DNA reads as TGTGCCAGCAGTTCTTCCTGGACAGGGGGATGGGTCCTGACTTTC.

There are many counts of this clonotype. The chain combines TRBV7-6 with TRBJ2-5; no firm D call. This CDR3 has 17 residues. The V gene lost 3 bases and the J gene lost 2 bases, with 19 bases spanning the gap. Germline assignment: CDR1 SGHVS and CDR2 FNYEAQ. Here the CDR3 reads CASSFKVPRTLQETQYF. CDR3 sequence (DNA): TGTGCCAGCAGCTTCAAAGTGCCCCGGACCCTGCAAGAGACCCAGTACTTC.

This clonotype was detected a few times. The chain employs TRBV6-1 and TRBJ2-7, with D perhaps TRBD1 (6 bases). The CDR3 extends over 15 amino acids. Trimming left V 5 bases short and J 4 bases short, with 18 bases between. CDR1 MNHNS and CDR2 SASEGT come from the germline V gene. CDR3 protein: CASSRKRTAGYEQYV. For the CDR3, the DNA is TGTGCCAGCAGTCGTAAGCGGACAGCCGGATACGAGCAGTACGTC.

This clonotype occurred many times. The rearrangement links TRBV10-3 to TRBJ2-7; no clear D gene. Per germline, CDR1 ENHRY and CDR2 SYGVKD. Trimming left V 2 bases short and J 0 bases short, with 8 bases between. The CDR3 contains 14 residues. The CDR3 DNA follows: TGTGCCATCAGTGAGGACCTCCTCTCCTACGAGCAGTACTTC. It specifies CAISEDLLSYEQYF.

The CDR3 bases are TGCGCCAGCAGCTCCCGAGGGACACAAGAGACCCAGTACTTC. This encodes CASSSRGTQETQYF. The chain has TRBV5-1 and TRBJ2-5; weak D call: TRBD1 (6 bases). V was trimmed by 3 bases and J by 2 bases, leaving 11 bases between them. Germline-derived CDR1 and CDR2 are SGHRS and YFSETQ. This CDR3 spans 14 amino acids.

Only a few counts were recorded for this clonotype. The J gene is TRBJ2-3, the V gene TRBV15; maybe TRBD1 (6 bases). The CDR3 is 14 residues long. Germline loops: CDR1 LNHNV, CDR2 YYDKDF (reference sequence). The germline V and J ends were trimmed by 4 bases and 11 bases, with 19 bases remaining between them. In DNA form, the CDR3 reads TGTGCCACCAGCACCCAGCCCAACAGGGTCCAGCAGTATTTT. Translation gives CATSTQPNRVQQYF.

Here the CDR3 reads CASSYQWGGGNEQFF. The CDR3 nucleotides read TGTGCCAGCAGTTATCAATGGGGAGGGGGCAATGAGCAGTTCTTC. V is TRBV6-5 and J is TRBJ2-1; perhaps TRBD2 as D (7 bases). From germline, CDR1 is MNHEY and CDR2 SVGAGI. The CDR3 totals 15 residues. Trimming took off 3 bases at V and 6 bases at J, with 15 bases between the two ends.

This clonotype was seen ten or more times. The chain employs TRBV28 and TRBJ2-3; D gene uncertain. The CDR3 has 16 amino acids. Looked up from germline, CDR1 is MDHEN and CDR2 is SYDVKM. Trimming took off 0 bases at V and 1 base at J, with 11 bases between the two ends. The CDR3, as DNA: TGTGCCAGCAGTTTATGGTCAGCCTCCCGCACAGATACGCAGTATTTT. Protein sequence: CASSLWSASRTDTQYF.

DNA of the CDR3: TGTGCCAGCAGCTCCCGGACAGGGGGCAGTGGCTACACCTTC. Its translation: CASSSRTGGSGYTF. The rearrangement joins TRBV12-3 or TRBV12-4 to TRBJ1-2, with 11 nucleotides matching TRBD1. V lost 6 bases to trimming and J lost 7 bases; unmatched junction nucleotides: 7. The CDR3 has 14 residues.

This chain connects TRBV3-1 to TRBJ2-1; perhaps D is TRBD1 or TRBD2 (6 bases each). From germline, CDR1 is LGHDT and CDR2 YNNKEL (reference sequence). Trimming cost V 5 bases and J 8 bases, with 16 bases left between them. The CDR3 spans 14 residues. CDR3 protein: CASSALGGPYEQFF. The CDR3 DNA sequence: TGTGCCAGCAGCGCTTTAGGGGGGCCTTATGAGCAGTTCTTC.

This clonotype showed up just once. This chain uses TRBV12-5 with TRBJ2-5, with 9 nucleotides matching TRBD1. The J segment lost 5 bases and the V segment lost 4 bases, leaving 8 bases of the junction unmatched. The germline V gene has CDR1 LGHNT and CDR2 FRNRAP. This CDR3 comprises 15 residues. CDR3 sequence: CASGWSGTGLETQYF. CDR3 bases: TGTGCTAGTGGTTGGTCCGGGACAGGGCTGGAGACCCAGTACTTC.